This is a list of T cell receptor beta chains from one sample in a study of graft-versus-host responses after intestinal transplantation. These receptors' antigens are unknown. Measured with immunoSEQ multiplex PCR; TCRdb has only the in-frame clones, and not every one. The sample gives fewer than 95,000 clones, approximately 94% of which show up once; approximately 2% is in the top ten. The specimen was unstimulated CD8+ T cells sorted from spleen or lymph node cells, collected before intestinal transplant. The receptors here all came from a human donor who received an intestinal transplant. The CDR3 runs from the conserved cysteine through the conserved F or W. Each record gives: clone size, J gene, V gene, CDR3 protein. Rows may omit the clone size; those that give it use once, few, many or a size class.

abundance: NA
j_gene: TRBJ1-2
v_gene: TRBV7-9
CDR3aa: CASSLDGGGVKDGYTF

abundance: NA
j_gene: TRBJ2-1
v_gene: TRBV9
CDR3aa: CASSTGTSGAPGYNEQFF

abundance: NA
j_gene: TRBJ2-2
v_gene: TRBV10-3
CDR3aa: CAISESGQGSSGELFF

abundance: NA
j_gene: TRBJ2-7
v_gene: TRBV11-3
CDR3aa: CASSLRDRGYEQYF

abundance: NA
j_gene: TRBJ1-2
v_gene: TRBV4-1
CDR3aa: CASSADHATGELNGYTF

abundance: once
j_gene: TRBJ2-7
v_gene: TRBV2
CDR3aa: CASSEPRWGDEQYF

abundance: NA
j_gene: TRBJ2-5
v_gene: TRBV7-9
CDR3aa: CASSPRGGETQYF

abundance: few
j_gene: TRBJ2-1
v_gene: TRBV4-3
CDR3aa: CASSQDWTGAYNEQFF

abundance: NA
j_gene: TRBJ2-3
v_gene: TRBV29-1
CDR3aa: CSVDSSTTDTQYF

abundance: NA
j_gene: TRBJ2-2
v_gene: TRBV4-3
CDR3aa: CASSQKPGTSRDGELFF

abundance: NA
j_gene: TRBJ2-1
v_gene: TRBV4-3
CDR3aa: CASSFYRASYNEQFF

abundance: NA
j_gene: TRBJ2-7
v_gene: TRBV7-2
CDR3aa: CASSLARVPTYEQYF

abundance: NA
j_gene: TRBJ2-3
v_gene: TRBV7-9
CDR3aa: CASSPPGLNGYF

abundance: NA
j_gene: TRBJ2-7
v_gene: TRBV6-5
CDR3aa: CASSLRGIYEQYF

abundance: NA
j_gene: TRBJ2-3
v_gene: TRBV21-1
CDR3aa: CASSGLPGAITDTQYF

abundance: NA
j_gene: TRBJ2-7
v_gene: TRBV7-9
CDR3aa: CASSPKERGQGYEQYF

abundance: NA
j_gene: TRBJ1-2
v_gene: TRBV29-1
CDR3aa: CSVDNADRANYGYTF

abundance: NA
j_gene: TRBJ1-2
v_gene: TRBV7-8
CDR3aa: CASSLTTGQEFQATF

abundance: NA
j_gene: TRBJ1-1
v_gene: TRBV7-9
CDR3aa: CASSHRTGGNTEAFF

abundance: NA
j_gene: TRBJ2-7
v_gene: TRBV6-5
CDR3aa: CASSYFTPGQGYEQYF

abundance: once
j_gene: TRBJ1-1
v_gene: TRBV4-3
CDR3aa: CASSQDNLSGGGAEAFF

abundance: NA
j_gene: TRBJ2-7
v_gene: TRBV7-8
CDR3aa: CASSRLDEQYF

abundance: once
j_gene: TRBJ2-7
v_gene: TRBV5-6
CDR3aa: CASSFPGTVPYEQYF

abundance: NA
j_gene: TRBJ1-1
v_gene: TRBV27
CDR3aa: CASSPTRPGQGAEDTEAFF

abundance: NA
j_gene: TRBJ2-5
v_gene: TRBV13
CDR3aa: CASSGASGVQETQYF

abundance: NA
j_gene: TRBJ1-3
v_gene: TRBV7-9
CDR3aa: CASSNVDRNSGNTIYF

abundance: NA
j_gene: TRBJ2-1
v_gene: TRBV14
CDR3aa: CASSLVLGSLTNEQFF